Listed here are 14 T cell receptor beta chains from one sample, sequenced in a study of OX40 agonist ivuxolimab in advanced cancers. Method: immunoSEQ multiplex PCR; TCRdb's copy keeps in-frame clones and lacks some. The table lists tens of thousands of clones, 89% of them singletons. The source material was CD4+ or CD8+ T cells sorted from blood, sampled in a trial of the OX40 agonist ivuxolimab. The receptor set was obtained from an adult with an advanced solid tumor such as melanoma, head and neck, liver or kidney cancer.

V gene TRBV11-2 combines with J gene TRBJ2-1; no definite D call. The germline gives CDR1 SGHAT, CDR2 FQNNGV. The V end lost 7 bases, the J end lost 2 bases, and 15 bases lay between the germline ends. This CDR3 has 15 amino acids. The CDR3 coding sequence is TGTGCCAGCACCCTTGATAACCAGGCCTACAATGAGCAGTTCTTC. It codes for CASTLDNQAYNEQFF.

This clone appeared once. The rearrangement joins TRBV5-4 to TRBJ1-5; no reliable D call. The CDR3 totals 14 residues. Germline-derived CDR1 and CDR2 are SGHNT and YYREEE (reference sequence). Trimming took 0 bases from V and 6 from J, leaving 10 bases between them. CDR3 amino acids: CASSLGGPGQPQHF. The CDR3 DNA reads as TGTGCCAGCAGCTTGGGAGGGCCCGGTCAGCCCCAGCATTTT.

The chain recombines TRBV29-1 with TRBJ2-7, with D hard to call. CDR1 and CDR2 from the germline V gene are SQVTM and ANQGSEA. The CDR3 has 13 amino acids. V was pared by 5 bases and J by 7 bases, with 18 bases between. The CDR3 sequence is CSVKAGGEREQYF. CDR3 DNA: TGCAGCGTTAAGGCAGGCGGCGAGAGGGAGCAGTACTTC.

The CDR3 is CATSRRTSKAGNEQFF. As DNA, the CDR3 is TGTGCCACCAGCAGACGAACTAGCAAGGCGGGGAATGAGCAGTTCTTC. The J gene is TRBJ2-1, the V gene TRBV15; perhaps TRBD2 as D (6 bases). Germline V CDR1 and CDR2: LNHNV, YYDKDF (reference sequence). V lost 2 bases and J lost 7, with 18 bases in between. There are 16 residues in the CDR3. Together with reference TRBV15 and TRBJ2-1, the CDR3 gives the full variable domain: DAMVIQNPRYQVTQFGKPVTLSCSQTLNHNVMYWYQQKSSQAPKLLFHYYDKDFNNEADTPDNFQSRRPNTSFCFLDIRSPGLGDTAMYLCATSRRTSKAGNEQFFGPGTRLTVL.

The V and J genes are TRBV6-4 and TRBJ2-3; possible D gene TRBD1, 6 bases. Between the trimmed V and J ends, which lost 5 bases and 0 bases, there was a span of 12 bases. CDR1 is MRHNA, CDR2 SNTAGT, per germline. The CDR3 length is 15 residues. The CDR3: CASSRGHPSTDTQYF. Here the CDR3 DNA reads TGTGCCAGCAGTCGGGGACACCCTAGCACAGATACGCAGTATTTT.

This clone was picked up one time. This chain joins TRBV18 and TRBJ2-3, with a weak D call TRBD1 (5 bases). Germline V gene lookup returns CDR1 KGHSH and CDR2 LQKENI. The CDR3 loop spans 14 amino acids. V gave up 2 bases and J gave up 1 base, with 7 bases separating them. CDR3 sequence reads: CASSPAQGTDTQYF. Written as DNA, the CDR3 is TGTGCCAGCTCACCAGCACAGGGCACAGATACGCAGTATTTT.

This clone was detected only once. The chain recombines TRBV25-1 with TRBJ1-4, with a possible D match to TRBD1 (6 bases). Trimming pared 4 bases from V and 8 bases from J, leaving 11 bases between. The CDR3 sequence is 13 residues long. From germline, CDR1 is MGHDK and CDR2 SYGVNS. The CDR3 DNA is TGTGCCAGCAGTGGGATAAGGGGGGAAAAACTGTTTTTT. Residues: CASSGIRGEKLFF.

The chain uses TRBV27 and TRBJ2-7; 13 positions match TRBD2. The CDR3 runs to 19 residues. Germline-derived CDR1 and CDR2 are MNHEY and SMNVEV (reference sequence). V lost 5 bases, J lost 0 bases, and 13 bases stayed unmatched. CDR3 DNA: TGTGCCAGCAGTCCCCGAGGACTAGCGGGGGCCCAATTCTCCTACGAGCAGTACTTC. It encodes CASSPRGLAGAQFSYEQYF.

The J gene is TRBJ2-1, the V gene TRBV5-4, with TRBD2 identical over 7 bases. J gave up 0 bases and V 3 bases, and 3 bases lay outside the gene matches. The CDR3 runs to 15 residues. The germline gives CDR1 SGHNT, CDR2 YYREEE (reference sequence). The CDR3 DNA follows: TGTGCCAGCAGCTCACTAGCGAGCTCCTACAATGAGCAGTTCTTC. Translated, it gives CASSSLASSYNEQFF.

The gene calls are TRBV28 and TRBJ1-1; no reliable D call. Trimming pared 0 bases from V and 0 bases from J, leaving 14 bases between. The CDR3 contains 17 residues. Germline V CDR1 and CDR2: MDHEN, SYDVKM. This chain's CDR3 is CASSLWGPQHMNTEAFF. Written as DNA, the CDR3 is TGTGCCAGCAGTTTATGGGGTCCTCAACATATGAACACTGAAGCTTTCTTT. Supplemented by reference TRBV28 and TRBJ1-1, the full variable domain reads DVKVTQSSRYLVKRTGEKVFLECVQDMDHENMFWYRQDPGLGLRLIYFSYDVKMKEKGDIPEGYSVSREKKERFSLILESASTNQTSMYLCASSLWGPQHMNTEAFFGQGTRLTVV.

The chain joins TRBV5-4 to TRBJ2-7; unclear D gene. This CDR3 is built from 13 residues. Germline-derived CDR1 and CDR2 are SGHNT and YYREEE (reference sequence). Trimming took off 1 base at V and 4 bases at J, with 9 bases between the two ends. The CDR3 region has the DNA TGTGCCAGCAGCTTGCAGGCCGGGTACGAGCAGTACTTC. This codes for CASSLQAGYEQYF.

V gene TRBV14 combines with J gene TRBJ2-3; no reliable D call. CDR3 length: 13 residues. Trimming stripped 5 bases from V and 5 bases from J, with 11 bases between. CDR1 and CDR2 from the germline V gene are SGHDN and FVKESK. CDR3 sequence reads: CASSAPAIDTQYF. The CDR3 DNA is TGTGCCAGCAGCGCCCCAGCGATAGATACGCAGTATTTT.

The chain links TRBV4-3 to TRBJ2-3; no clear D gene. This CDR3 has 18 amino acids. Germline V CDR1 and CDR2: LGHNA, YSLEER. Trimming removed 0 bases from V and 4 bases from J, with 20 bases in between. CDR3 sequence: CASSQDRAGPDGADTQYF. DNA for the CDR3: TGCGCCAGCAGCCAAGATAGGGCAGGCCCCGACGGCGCAGATACGCAGTATTTT.

This rearrangement joins TRBV4-1 to TRBJ2-2, with TRBD1 identical over 9 bases. The CDR3 contains 17 residues. The V gene's germline CDR1 is MGHRA and CDR2 YSYEKL. V gave up 0 bases and J gave up 6 bases; unmatched junction bases: 8. CDR3 DNA: TGCGCCAGCAGCCAAGAACTACCGGACAGGGGATCCGGGGAGCTGTTTTTT. Protein sequence: CASSQELPDRGSGELFF.